Sequencing of this TCR beta chain was carried out in a study of T cells after yellow fever vaccination. In regard to this clonotype: Its antigen is unidentified.

A 5'RACE template-switching step, the method used to make TCR cDNA, added a universal primer site and UMIs. TCRdb re-called the 5' RACE reads through MiXCR, storing one row per CDR3 protein. The sample holds about 120,000 distinct CDR3 sequences, almost 9% seen once. Findings and caveats of the study: Most primary-vaccination clones reappeared after the booster (approximately 95% CD4, 75% to 90% CD8). Researchers cautioned that FACS-sorted repertoires could harbor abundant clonotypes contaminating from the bulk population. The secondary response was weaker but peaked faster, day 5 versus 15.

The source of this sequence is a man between 18 and 35 years old who received the YFV17D yellow fever vaccine. Sequenced here: CD8+ T cells sorted from PBMCs, sampled on the day of the yellow fever booster vaccination.

As DNA, the CDR3 is TGTGCCAGCTCGGTACACTCCGGTTCACCCCTCCACTTT. Protein: CASSVHSGSPLHF. The chain is built from TRBV6-5 and TRBJ1-6, with D unresolved. The germline V gene encodes CDR1 MNHEY and CDR2 SVGAGI. The CDR3 spans 13 residues. The V end was cut by 8 bases, the J end by 9 bases, with 14 bases between.